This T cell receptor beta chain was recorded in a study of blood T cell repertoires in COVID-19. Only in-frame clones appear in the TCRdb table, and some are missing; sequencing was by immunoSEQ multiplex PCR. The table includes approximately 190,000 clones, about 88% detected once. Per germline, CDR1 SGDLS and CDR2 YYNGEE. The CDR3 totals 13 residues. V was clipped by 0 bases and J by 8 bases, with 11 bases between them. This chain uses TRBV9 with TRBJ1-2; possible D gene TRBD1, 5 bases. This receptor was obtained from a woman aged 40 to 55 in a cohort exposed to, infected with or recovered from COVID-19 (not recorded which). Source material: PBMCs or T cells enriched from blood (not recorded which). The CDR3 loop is CASSVGGRLGYTF. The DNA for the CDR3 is TGTGCCAGCAGCGTAGGGGGCAGGCTCGGCTACACCTTC.